Following are 27 T cell receptor beta chains from one sample sequenced in a study of cytomegalovirus exposure and HLA in healthy donors. Both 60 Vbeta primers and 13 Jbeta primers went into the PCR. TCRdb's copy holds only in-frame clones and misses some; the assay was immunoSEQ multiplex PCR. The sample has about 130,000 clones, roughly four fifths seen once; the top ten hold under 3.5%. Sequences were obtained from PBMCs. All receptors derive from a man aged 25 to 40 in good health and CMV-seronegative.

A few counts support this clone. The chain is built from TRBV2 and TRBJ2-1, with 10 positions matching TRBD2. CDR3 length: 17 residues. Germline V CDR1 and CDR2: SNHLY, FYNNEI. With 5 bases clipped from V and 8 bases from J, the junction kept 15 bases outside the gene matches. CDR3 sequence (DNA): TGTGCCAGCAGTCGGTTCGGTGAGCGGGAGGGATCGGATGAGCAGTTCTTC. Translated: CASSRFGEREGSDEQFF.

The J gene is TRBJ2-1, the V gene TRBV14, with TRBD1 matching 10 bases. The junction had 4 bases not matched to a gene; V was cut back by 4 bases and J by 4 bases. CDR1 and CDR2 from the germline V gene are SGHDN and FVKESK. This CDR3 region has 15 residues. The CDR3 region is CASSPRTGGYNEQFF. In DNA form, the CDR3 reads TGTGCCAGCAGCCCTCGGACAGGGGGTTACAATGAGCAGTTCTTC.

V and J are TRBV4-1 and TRBJ2-1, with 7 bases lining up with TRBD2. V trimming: 1 base; J trimming: 9 bases; junction bases outside the gene matches: 6. Germline V gives CDR1 MGHRA, CDR2 YSYEKL. The CDR3 has 14 amino acids. CDR3 loop: CASSQVAGGSEQFF. CDR3 nucleotide sequence: TGCGCCAGCAGCCAAGTGGCAGGCGGGAGTGAGCAGTTCTTC.

The chain employs TRBV5-1 and TRBJ1-5; TRBD1 matches at 7 bases. Germline CDR1 is SGHRS and CDR2 is YFSETQ. Germline trimming cut 0 bases from V and 5 bases from J; bases unmatched to any gene: 5. The CDR3 consists of 15 residues. CDR3: CASSLGGQTHQPQHF. The CDR3 DNA sequence: TGCGCCAGCAGCTTGGGGGGACAGACTCATCAGCCCCAGCATTTT.

V and J are TRBV7-8 and TRBJ2-7; D may be TRBD2 (6 bases). CDR1 is SGHVS, CDR2 FQNEAQ, per germline. The ends were cut back, 5 bases at V and 2 bases at J, with 16 bases in the middle. The CDR3 has 15 amino acids. The chain's CDR3 is CASSLIGGSAYEQYF. CDR3 nucleotides: TGTGCCAGCAGCCTTATTGGGGGGAGCGCCTACGAGCAGTACTTC.

This chain joins TRBV28 and TRBJ1-3; 7 nucleotides line up with TRBD1. Germline CDR1 is MDHEN and CDR2 is SYDVKM. V trimming: 6 bases; J trimming: 2 bases; junction bases outside the gene matches: 7. The CDR3 has 15 residues. CDR3 amino acids: CASSPQGGTGNTIYF. DNA of the CDR3: TGTGCCAGCAGCCCTCAGGGGGGAACTGGAAACACCATATATTTT.

This clone was seen more than once but under ten times. This sequence joins TRBV7-2 and TRBJ2-5, with D possibly TRBD1 on 5 matching bases. With 2 bases removed from V and 5 bases from J, the gap between germline ends came to 12 bases. Germline lookup yields CDR1 SGHTA and CDR2 FQGNSA. The CDR3 length is 14 residues. The CDR3 nucleotides read TGTGCCAGCAGCTTACGTCGGACATGGGAGACCCAGTACTTC. It codes for CASSLRRTWETQYF.

This chain uses TRBV15 with TRBJ1-2, with 7 bases identical to TRBD1. The V gene's germline CDR1 is LNHNV and CDR2 YYDKDF (reference sequence). CDR3 size: 14 residues. The ends lost 4 bases at V and 6 bases at J; junction bases unmatched: 8. CDR3 nucleotides: TGTGCCACCAGCACGAGAACAACAGGGGATGGCTACACCTTC. Amino acid sequence: CATSTRTTGDGYTF.

The rearrangement uses TRBV10-3 and TRBJ2-1; 8 positions agree with TRBD2. With V trimmed by 5 bases and J by 8 bases, 8 bases remained unmatched. The CDR3 loop spans 14 amino acids. Germline loops: CDR1 ENHRY, CDR2 SYGVKD. In DNA form, the CDR3 reads TGTGCCATCAGTCAAACGGGACTAGTCTATGAGCAGTTCTTC. Translation: CAISQTGLVYEQFF.

V gene TRBV4-2 combines with J gene TRBJ2-7; TRBD1 agrees at 7 bases. Unmatched junction bases numbered 11, after V lost 2 bases and J lost 4 bases. The germline V gene has CDR1 LGHNA and CDR2 YNFKEQ. The CDR3 extends over 16 amino acids. CDR3 sequence: CASSQHSGGLTYEQYF. The CDR3 coding sequence is TGTGCCAGCAGCCAACACTCAGGGGGTCTGACGTACGAGCAGTACTTC.

This rearrangement joins TRBV5-6 to TRBJ2-5, with 7 bases fitting TRBD2. The germline gives CDR1 SGHDT, CDR2 YYEEEE. The CDR3 is made up of 13 amino acids. V shed 3 bases, J shed 9 bases, and the junction held 8 bases outside the gene matches. CDR3 loop: CASSSAGAGAQYF. CDR3 bases: TGTGCCAGCAGCTCGGCTGGGGCGGGGGCCCAGTACTTC.

The genes are TRBV4-1 and TRBJ2-1; perhaps TRBD1 as D (7 bases). Trimming cost V 3 bases and J 6 bases, with 21 bases left between them. The CDR3 extends over 17 amino acids. Germline values: CDR1 MGHRA, CDR2 YSYEKL. Written as DNA, the CDR3 is TGCGCCAGCAGCCACCTCTCTGGAGGGGGCCCCCTCAATGAGCAGTTCTTC. Protein product: CASSHLSGGGPLNEQFF.

The V call is TRBV5-4, the J call TRBJ2-7; a possible D gene is TRBD1 (6 bases). Trimming stripped 4 bases from V and 2 bases from J, with 16 bases between. Germline assignment: CDR1 SGHNT and CDR2 YYREEE (reference sequence). The CDR3 totals 15 residues. The chain's CDR3 is CASSPTGPLAYEQYF. DNA for the CDR3: TGTGCCAGCAGCCCAACAGGGCCCCTGGCCTACGAGCAGTACTTC.

This chain joins TRBV2 and TRBJ2-3; 8 nucleotides agree with TRBD2. Trimming at V came to 0 bases and at J to 0 bases, leaving 8 bases not matched to a gene. Looked up from germline, CDR1 is SNHLY and CDR2 is FYNNEI. The CDR3 loop spans 18 amino acids. CDR3: CASSEARLAGVSTDTQYF. The DNA for the CDR3 is TGTGCCAGCAGTGAAGCGCGGCTAGCGGGCGTAAGCACAGATACGCAGTATTTT.

The sample holds a few counts of this clone. CDR3 sequence: CASSYSNPGGGTEAFF. CDR3 bases: TGTGCCAGCAGTTACTCGAATCCCGGGGGGGGCACTGAAGCTTTCTTT. V is TRBV6-5 and J is TRBJ1-1; D perhaps matches TRBD1 (5 bases). V lost 0 bases and J 4 bases, leaving 15 bases between the germline ends. This CDR3 region has 16 residues. Per the germline V gene, CDR1 is MNHEY and CDR2 is SVGAGI.

The chain couples TRBV2 to TRBJ2-5; maybe TRBD2 (7 bases). This CDR3 has 16 amino acids. Germline V gives CDR1 SNHLY, CDR2 FYNNEI. The V end lost 6 bases, the J end lost 4 bases, and 21 bases lay between the germline ends. The CDR3 loop is CASRGAWGGAGETQYF. The CDR3 bases are TGTGCCAGCAGGGGTGCATGGGGGGGGGCGGGAGAGACCCAGTACTTC.

The rearrangement joins TRBV15 to TRBJ2-7; no reliable D call. V lost 1 base, J lost 4 bases, and 11 bases lay in between. The CDR3 contains 14 residues. Per the germline V gene, CDR1 is LNHNV and CDR2 is YYDKDF (reference sequence). The CDR3 reads CATSRALETYEQYF. In DNA form, the CDR3 reads TGTGCCACCAGCAGAGCTCTCGAGACTTACGAGCAGTACTTC.

This CDR3 reads CASSIGGGYEQYF. The CDR3 bases are TGTGCCAGTAGTATAGGAGGGGGTTACGAGCAGTACTTC. The chain joins TRBV19 to TRBJ2-7; tentatively, D is TRBD1 (6 bases). V gave up 1 base and J gave up 4 bases, with 8 bases separating them. The germline V gene has CDR1 LNHDA and CDR2 SQIVND (reference sequence). The CDR3 consists of 13 residues.

The CDR3 region is CASTASSYEQYF. In nucleotides, the CDR3 is TGTGCCAGCACCGCTAGCTCCTACGAGCAGTACTTC. The chain links TRBV9 to TRBJ2-7, with D hard to call. V lost 6 bases and J 0 bases, leaving 7 bases between the germline ends. CDR1 is SGDLS, CDR2 YYNGEE, per germline. This CDR3 is 12 amino acids long.

V is TRBV11-2 and J is TRBJ2-1, with 8 bases matching TRBD2. J lost 6 bases, V lost 0 bases, and 4 bases had no gene match. This CDR3 contains 15 residues. Germline V gives CDR1 SGHAT, CDR2 FQNNGV. The DNA for the CDR3 is TGTGCCAGCAGCTTAGATTGGGGGACTAGCAATGAGCAGTTCTTC. It yields the protein CASSLDWGTSNEQFF.

V and J are TRBV6-4 and TRBJ2-7; tentatively, D is TRBD2 (7 bases). Germline V gives CDR1 MRHNA, CDR2 SNTAGT. This CDR3 comprises 15 residues. The germline V and J ends were trimmed by 0 bases and 3 bases, with 12 bases remaining between them. The CDR3 here is CASSDSGGPCYEQYF. CDR3 DNA: TGTGCCAGCAGTGACTCGGGGGGGCCATGCTACGAGCAGTACTTC.

The chain uses TRBV28 and TRBJ2-7; 7 bases map to TRBD2. The CDR3 covers 21 residues. V dropped 1 base and J dropped 1; count of bases not matched to a gene: 22. Germline assignment: CDR1 MDHEN and CDR2 SYDVKM. CDR3 protein: CASSLSMVFTVDGAGSYEQYF. The CDR3 DNA reads as TGTGCCAGCAGTTTATCGATGGTGTTCACGGTGGATGGAGCGGGATCCTACGAGCAGTACTTC.

V and J are TRBV28 and TRBJ2-5, with 7 bases aligning to TRBD1. This CDR3 has 19 residues. V lost 3 bases and J lost 2; bases outside the gene matches: 18. From germline, CDR1 is MDHEN and CDR2 SYDVKM. The CDR3 reads CASSFDTGDMSPLQETQYF. The DNA of the CDR3 is TGTGCCAGCAGTTTCGACACAGGGGACATGAGTCCCCTACAAGAGACCCAGTACTTC.

J is TRBJ1-2 and V is TRBV6-1; 9 bases fit TRBD1. CDR1 is MNHNS and CDR2 is SASEGT in the germline V gene. The junction had 9 bases not matched to a gene; V was cut back by 5 bases and J by 5 bases. There are 15 residues in the CDR3. The CDR3 protein is CASSPGTGMGYGYTF. The CDR3 nucleotides read TGTGCCAGCAGTCCCGGGACAGGGATGGGGTATGGCTACACCTTC.

This sequence joins TRBV27 and TRBJ2-1, with TRBD1 matching over 12 bases. V dropped 8 bases and J dropped 5; count of bases not matched to a gene: 1. Germline V CDR1 and CDR2: MNHEY, SMNVEV (reference sequence). There are 13 residues in the CDR3. The DNA of the CDR3 is TGTGCCAGCCGGGACAGGGGGCACAATGAGCAGTTCTTC. Its translation is CASRDRGHNEQFF.

The chain recombines TRBV9 with TRBJ1-4, with a possible D match to TRBD1 (5 bases). Germline CDR1 and CDR2: SGDLS and YYNGEE. This CDR3 contains 12 residues. Trimming removed 3 bases at V and 7 bases at J, with 7 bases between. The CDR3 DNA sequence: TGTGCCAGCAGCGCCGGGGGTGAAAAACTGTTTTTT. It translates to CASSAGGEKLFF.

The V call is TRBV27, the J call TRBJ2-7, with 8 positions matching TRBD1. The germline V gene encodes CDR1 MNHEY and CDR2 SMNVEV (reference sequence). This CDR3 has 15 amino acids. The ends lost 0 bases at V and 3 bases at J; junction bases unmatched: 4. CDR3 sequence reads: CASSLSLTGVYEQYF. CDR3 DNA sequence: TGTGCCAGCAGTTTATCGCTGACAGGGGTCTACGAGCAGTACTTC.